A single count supports the clone carrying this TCR beta chain. No antigen is known for it. This entry comes from a study of cytomegalovirus exposure and HLA in healthy donors. Across the study: About 85 million unique TCR sequences came from HLA-typed donors in an early release.

The J segment lost 2 bases and the V segment lost 4 bases, leaving 5 bases of the junction unmatched. The CDR3 covers 14 residues. CDR1 and CDR2 from the germline V gene are SNHLY and FYNNEI. Findings and limits, study-wide: A later analysis linked a missense DCLRE1C variant to TCR beta V- and J-gene trimming. Associated with cytomegalovirus, according to the listing, were around 160 TCR beta chains. The authors assumed roughly uniform sequencing depth across donors for presence/absence analyses.

The PCR employed 60 Vbeta primers together with 13 Jbeta primers. The method was immunoSEQ multiplex PCR; TCRdb's version includes in-frame clones alone and lacks a portion of them. Here the sample spans around 110,000 clones, more than 65% being singletons. The receptor comes from a boy aged 5-17 years in good health and CMV-seronegative. What was sequenced was PBMCs. The V gene is TRBV2, the J gene TRBJ2-7; TRBD2 aligns across 7 bases. The CDR3 protein is CASSGRGEPYEQYF. CDR3 sequence (DNA): TGTGCCAGCAGTGGACGGGGGGAGCCCTACGAGCAGTACTTC.